The 15 T cell receptor beta chains listed next were all sequenced from one sample in a study of PD-L1 blockade in urothelial cancer. TCRdb keeps only in-frame clones here, not all; method: immunoSEQ multiplex PCR. Of around 33,000 clones in the sample, 80% to 90% are singletons; the top ten hold about 7.8%. Time point defined: peripheral blood 6 weeks after treatment start. The sample in question was PBMCs, obtained around atezolizumab (anti-PD-L1) treatment. All receptors derive from a man aged 80 or over with urothelial cancer.

The V call is TRBV21-1, the J call TRBJ2-5; the table assigns TRBD2, which was not confirmed against the DNA. TRBV21-1 is a listed pseudogene. This CDR3 spans 16 amino acids. CDR3 in amino acids: CASSSRDYRYQETQYF. The CDR3 DNA reads TGTGCCAGCAGCTCCCGGGACTATCGGTACCAAGAGACCCAGTACTTC.

The chain joins TRBV25-1 to TRBJ2-7; D unclear. Germline V gives CDR1 MGHDK, CDR2 SYGVNS. The V end lost 8 bases, the J end lost 8 bases, and 10 bases lay between the germline ends. This CDR3 contains 10 residues. The CDR3 DNA sequence: TGTGCCAGCCTCTCAGATAAGCAGTACTTC. Its protein product is CASLSDKQYF.

The chain has TRBV6-5 and TRBJ2-4, with a weak D call TRBD2 (5 bases). In germline, CDR1 is MNHEY, CDR2 SVGAGI. CDR3 length: 13 residues. V was pared by 6 bases and J by 3 bases, with 9 bases between. The CDR3 here is CASRRDGKNIQYF. In nucleotides, the CDR3 is TGTGCCAGCAGGAGGGATGGCAAAAACATTCAGTACTTC.

The chain links TRBV2 to TRBJ2-1; D is undetermined. V was clipped by 2 bases and J by 0 bases, with 11 bases between them. The CDR3 has 16 amino acids. CDR1 and CDR2 (germline): SNHLY, FYNNEI. The CDR3 DNA reads as TGTGCCAGCAGTGAATCGGCGGTCAGCTCCTACAATGAGCAGTTCTTC. Protein sequence: CASSESAVSSYNEQFF. The entire variable domain, with the rest obtained from reference TRBV2 and TRBJ2-1, is as follows: EPEVTQTPSHQVTQMGQEVILRCVPISNHLYFYWYRQILGQKVEFLVSFYNNEISEKSEIFDDQFSVERPDGSNFTLKIRSTKLEDSAMYFCASSESAVSSYNEQFFGPGTRLTVL.

The chain joins TRBV6-1 to TRBJ2-1; D possibly corresponds to TRBD1 (5 bases). Germline V CDR1 and CDR2: MNHNS, SASEGT. This CDR3 has 15 amino acids. Trimming stripped 6 bases from V and 0 bases from J, with 12 bases between. CDR3 sequence (DNA): TGTGCCAGCAGAACAGGCGCCAGCTCCTACAATGAGCAGTTCTTC. Its translation is CASRTGASSYNEQFF.

A single count supports this clone. CDR3: CAISGTSGRDYNEQFF. The DNA for the CDR3 is TGTGCCATCAGTGGGACTAGCGGGAGGGATTACAATGAGCAGTTCTTC. This chain links TRBV10-3 with TRBJ2-1; 15 bases line up with TRBD2. This CDR3 is 16 amino acids long. The germline CDR1 and CDR2 sequences are ENHRY and SYGVKD. V shed 4 bases, J shed 4 bases, and the junction held 2 bases outside the gene matches.

The chain uses TRBV5-8 and TRBJ1-1; TRBD1 aligns across 10 bases. V was clipped by 2 bases and J by 4 bases; unmatched bases: 8. The CDR3 length is 16 residues. Germline V CDR1 and CDR2: SGHTS, YDEGEE. CDR3 sequence: CASSFEDRGFRTEAFF. CDR3 DNA: TGTGCCAGCAGCTTCGAGGACAGGGGGTTTCGCACTGAAGCTTTCTTT.

V usage is TRBV11-2 and J usage is TRBJ1-1; TRBD1 matches 7 bases. V trimming: 6 bases; J trimming: 4 bases; junction bases outside the gene matches: 11. Germline CDR1 reads SGHAT; CDR2 reads FQNNGV. The CDR3 extends over 15 amino acids. CDR3 nucleotide sequence: TGTGCCAGCAGATTTCGCAGGGGGAGTAGCACTGAAGCTTTCTTT. Translating gives CASRFRRGSSTEAFF.

This clone appeared a few times. The chain joins TRBV6-1 to TRBJ2-3; D is undetermined. Germline V gene sequence: CDR1 MNHNS, CDR2 SASEGT. The germline V and J ends were trimmed by 2 bases and 4 bases, with 10 bases remaining between them. The CDR3 is 14 residues long. Here the CDR3 reads CASSEQLPPDTQYF. The CDR3, as DNA: TGTGCCAGCAGTGAACAACTACCCCCAGATACGCAGTATTTT.

The rearrangement uses TRBV6-5 and TRBJ1-1, with D maybe TRBD1 (6 bases). Germline loops: CDR1 MNHEY, CDR2 SVGAGI. The V gene lost 4 bases and the J gene lost 3 bases, with 9 bases spanning the gap. The CDR3 totals 13 residues. The CDR3 loop reads CASSSTGYTEAFF. The CDR3 region has the DNA TGTGCCAGCAGTTCTACAGGGTACACTGAAGCTTTCTTT.

The genes are TRBV19 and TRBJ1-2; a possible D gene is TRBD1 (6 bases). Looked up from germline, CDR1 is LNHDA and CDR2 is SQIVND (reference sequence). V was clipped by 3 bases and J by 9 bases, with 14 bases between them. The CDR3 sequence is 13 residues long. CDR3 residues: CASSIGAGDSYTF. CDR3 nucleotides: TGTGCCAGTAGTATTGGGGCAGGGGACAGCTACACCTTC.

The chain uses TRBV27 and TRBJ1-2, with 8 bases aligning to TRBD1. This CDR3 contains 14 residues. Unmatched junction bases numbered 4, after V lost 6 bases and J lost 1 base. Germline loops: CDR1 MNHEY, CDR2 SMNVEV (reference sequence). CDR3 amino acids: CASSRTGYNYGYTF. The CDR3, as DNA: TGTGCCAGCAGCCGGACAGGGTATAACTATGGCTACACCTTC.

The V gene is TRBV15, the J gene TRBJ1-1; TRBD1 matches 7 bases. CDR3 length: 17 amino acids. The V gene end was trimmed by 3 bases and the J gene end by 4 bases; junction bases not matched to a gene: 14. Germline lookup yields CDR1 LNHNV and CDR2 YYDKDF (reference sequence). Written as DNA, the CDR3 is TGTGCCACCAGCAGCCGAAGACAGGGCCCCGGGTTCACTGAAGCTTTCTTT. Its translation: CATSSRRQGPGFTEAFF.

This chain joins TRBV4-3 and TRBJ2-1; possible D gene TRBD2, 6 bases. CDR1 is LGHNA, CDR2 YSLEER, per germline. This CDR3 region has 15 residues. V was cut by 1 base and J by 4 bases, with 11 bases left in between. The CDR3 spells CASSQGTSSYNEQFF. The DNA for the CDR3 is TGCGCCAGCAGCCAAGGTACTAGCAGTTACAATGAGCAGTTCTTC.

The chain combines TRBV28 with TRBJ2-1; D is uncertain. The CDR3 contains 16 residues. The germline V gene encodes CDR1 MDHEN and CDR2 SYDVKM. With 5 bases removed from V and 3 bases from J, the gap between germline ends came to 17 bases. CDR3 residues: CASSPPTLFGYNEQFF. CDR3 DNA: TGTGCCAGCAGTCCCCCGACTCTGTTTGGCTACAATGAGCAGTTCTTC. The full variable domain, rest sourced from reference TRBV28 and TRBJ2-1, is DVKVTQSSRYLVKRTGEKVFLECVQDMDHENMFWYRQDPGLGLRLIYFSYDVKMKEKGDIPEGYSVSREKKERFSLILESASTNQTSMYLCASSPPTLFGYNEQFFGPGTRLTVL.